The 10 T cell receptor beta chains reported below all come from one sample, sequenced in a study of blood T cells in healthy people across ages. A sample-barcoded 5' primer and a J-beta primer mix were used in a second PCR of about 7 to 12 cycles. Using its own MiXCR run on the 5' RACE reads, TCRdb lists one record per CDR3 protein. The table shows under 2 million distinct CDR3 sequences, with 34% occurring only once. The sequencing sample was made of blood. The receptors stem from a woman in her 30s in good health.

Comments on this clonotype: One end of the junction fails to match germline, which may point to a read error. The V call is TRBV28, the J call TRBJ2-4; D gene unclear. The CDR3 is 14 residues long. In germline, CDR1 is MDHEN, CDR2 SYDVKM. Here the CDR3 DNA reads TGTGCCAGCAGTTTGGCCGAGTCGGAGAACATCCAGTACTTC. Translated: CASSLAESENIQYF. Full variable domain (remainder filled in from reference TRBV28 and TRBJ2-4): DVKVTQSSRYLVKRTGEKVFLECVQDMDHENMFWYRQDPGLGLRLIYFSYDVKMKEKGDIPEGYSVSREKKERFSLILESASTNQTSMYLCASSLAESENIQYFGAGTRLSVL.

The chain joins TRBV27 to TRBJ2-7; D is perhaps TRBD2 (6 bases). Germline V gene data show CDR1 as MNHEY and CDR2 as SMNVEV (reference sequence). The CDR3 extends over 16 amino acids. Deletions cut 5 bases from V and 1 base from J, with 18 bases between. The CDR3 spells CASSRSKGAGSYEQYF. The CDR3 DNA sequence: TGTGCCAGCAGTCGCAGTAAAGGGGCGGGGTCCTACGAGCAGTACTTC.

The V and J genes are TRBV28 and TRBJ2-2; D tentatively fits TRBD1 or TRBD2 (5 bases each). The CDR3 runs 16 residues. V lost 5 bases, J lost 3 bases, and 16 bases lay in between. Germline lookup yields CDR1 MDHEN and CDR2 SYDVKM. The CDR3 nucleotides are TGTGCCAGCAGTCCCTTGTTCCGGGGCTACACCGGGGAGCTGTTTTTT. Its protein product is CASSPLFRGYTGELFF.

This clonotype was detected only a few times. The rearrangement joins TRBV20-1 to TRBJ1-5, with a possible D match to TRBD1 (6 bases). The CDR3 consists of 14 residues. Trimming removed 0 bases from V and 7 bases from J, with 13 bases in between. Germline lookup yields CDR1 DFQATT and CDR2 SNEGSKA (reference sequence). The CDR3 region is CSARDQGSGQPQHF. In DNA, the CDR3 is TGCAGTGCTAGAGATCAGGGGTCTGGCCAGCCCCAGCATTTT.

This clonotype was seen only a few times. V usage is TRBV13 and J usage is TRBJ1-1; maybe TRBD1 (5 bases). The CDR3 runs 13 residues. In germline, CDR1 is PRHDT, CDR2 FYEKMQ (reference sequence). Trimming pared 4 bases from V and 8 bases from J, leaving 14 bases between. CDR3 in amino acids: CASSSLRGGEAFF. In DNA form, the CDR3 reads TGTGCCAGCAGCTCACTAAGGGGTGGAGAAGCTTTCTTT.

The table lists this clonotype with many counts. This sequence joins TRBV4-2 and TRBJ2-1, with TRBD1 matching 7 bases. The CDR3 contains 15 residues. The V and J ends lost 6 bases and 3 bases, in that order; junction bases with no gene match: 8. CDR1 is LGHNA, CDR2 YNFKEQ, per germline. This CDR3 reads CASRDTGTDYNEQFF. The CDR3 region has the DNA TGTGCCAGCAGGGACACCGGGACAGACTACAATGAGCAGTTCTTC.

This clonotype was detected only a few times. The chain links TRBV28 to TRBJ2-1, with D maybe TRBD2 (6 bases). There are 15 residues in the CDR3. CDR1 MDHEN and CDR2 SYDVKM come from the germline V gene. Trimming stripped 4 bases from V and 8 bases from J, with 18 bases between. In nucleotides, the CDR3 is TGTGCCAGCAGTTCGCGGGAATTTGCCCGGCATGAGCAGTTCTTC. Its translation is CASSSREFARHEQFF.

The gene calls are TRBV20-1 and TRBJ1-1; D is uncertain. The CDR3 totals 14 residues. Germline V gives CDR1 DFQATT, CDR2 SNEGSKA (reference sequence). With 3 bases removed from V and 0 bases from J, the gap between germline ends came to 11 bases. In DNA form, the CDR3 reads TGCAGTGCTAGCCTAAGCCCCTTGAACACTGAAGCTTTCTTT. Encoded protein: CSASLSPLNTEAFF.

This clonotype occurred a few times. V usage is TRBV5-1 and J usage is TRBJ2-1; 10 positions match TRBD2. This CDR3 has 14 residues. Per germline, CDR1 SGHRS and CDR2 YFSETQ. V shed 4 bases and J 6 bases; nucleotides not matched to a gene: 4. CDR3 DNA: TGCGCCAGCAGCCGAAGCGGGAGGGCCAATGAGCAGTTCTTC. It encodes CASSRSGRANEQFF.

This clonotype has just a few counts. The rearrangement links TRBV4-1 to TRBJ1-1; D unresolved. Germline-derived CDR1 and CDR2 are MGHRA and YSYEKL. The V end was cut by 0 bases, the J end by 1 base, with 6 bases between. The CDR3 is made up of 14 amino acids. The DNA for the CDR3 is TGCGCCAGCAGCCAAGATAAACGGAACACTGAAGCTTTCTTT. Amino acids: CASSQDKRNTEAFF.